The next 9 T cell receptor beta chains were all read from a single sample in a study of blood T cell repertoires in COVID-19. Only in-frame clones appear in the TCRdb table, and some are missing; sequencing was by immunoSEQ multiplex PCR. The repertoire has about 210,000 clones, roughly 77% of them found once; the top ten carry about 10%. Specimen: PBMCs or T cells enriched from blood (not recorded which). The source is a man aged 40-50 years who had recovered from COVID-19.

V usage is TRBV21-1 and J usage is TRBJ2-7; the table's D call, TRBD2, was not checked against the DNA. TRBV21-1 is classified as a pseudogene. The CDR3 loop spans 16 amino acids. The chain's CDR3 is CASSPSLAGSGYEQYF. The CDR3 nucleotides are TGTGCCAGCAGCCCTTCTTTAGCGGGTTCGGGCTACGAGCAGTACTTC.

V and J are TRBV24-1 and TRBJ2-1; no firm D call. With 5 bases removed from V and 4 bases from J, the gap between germline ends came to 14 bases. This CDR3 spans 15 amino acids. Per the germline V gene, CDR1 is KGHDR and CDR2 is SFDVKD. The CDR3 protein is CATSASGVSYNEQFF. In nucleotides, the CDR3 is TGTGCCACCAGTGCTAGTGGCGTATCTTACAATGAGCAGTTCTTC.

This clone is a singleton in its sample. Here the CDR3 DNA reads TGCAGTGCTAGTATTGCGGGCCTCACAGATACGCAGTATTTT. It translates to CSASIAGLTDTQYF. This sequence joins TRBV20-1 and TRBJ2-3; perhaps TRBD2 as D (5 bases). This CDR3 spans 14 amino acids. Looked up from germline, CDR1 is DFQATT and CDR2 is SNEGSKA (reference sequence). The ends were cut back, 3 bases at V and 2 bases at J, with 12 bases in the middle.

This rearrangement joins TRBV9 to TRBJ1-1; a weak D match, TRBD1 (6 bases). Trimming removed 0 bases at V and 8 bases at J, with 8 bases between. The CDR3 is 12 residues long. The germline V gene encodes CDR1 SGDLS and CDR2 YYNGEE. This CDR3 reads CASSVAQGEAFF. In DNA, the CDR3 is TGTGCCAGCAGCGTAGCCCAGGGGGAAGCTTTCTTT.

This clone was counted a single time. The CDR3 region has the DNA TGTGCCAGCTACAGGGGGATGAACACTGAAGCTTTCTTT. As protein: CASYRGMNTEAFF. This rearrangement joins TRBV6-5 to TRBJ1-1; 8 bases are shared with TRBD1. V shed 8 bases, J shed 0 bases, and the junction held 2 bases outside the gene matches. The CDR3 length is 13 residues. Germline CDR1 MNHEY, CDR2 SVGAGI.

The chain uses TRBV2 and TRBJ1-2, with TRBD1 matching over 7 bases. The V gene's germline CDR1 is SNHLY and CDR2 FYNNEI. This CDR3 contains 12 residues. With V trimmed by 7 bases and J by 8 bases, 7 bases remained unmatched. The CDR3 loop is CASTLGTDGYTF. The CDR3 DNA reads TGTGCCAGCACCCTAGGGACAGACGGCTACACCTTC.

The chain has TRBV7-2 and TRBJ2-5; TRBD2 matches at 7 bases. The length of the CDR3 is 15 residues. The germline V gene has CDR1 SGHTA and CDR2 FQGNSA. V gave up 4 bases and J gave up 3 bases; unmatched junction bases: 8. The CDR3 spells CASSWGGSGEETQYF. In nucleotides, the CDR3 is TGTGCCAGCAGCTGGGGGGGATCGGGAGAAGAGACCCAGTACTTC.

Written as DNA, the CDR3 is TGTGCCAGCAGCAAAGTCAGGAACACTGAAGCTTTCTTT. Protein product: CASSKVRNTEAFF. The chain couples TRBV21-1 to TRBJ1-1; TRBD1, the table's D call, was not compared with the DNA. TRBV21-1 is reported as a pseudogene. The CDR3 length is 13 residues.

The chain combines TRBV2 with TRBJ2-7, with TRBD2 identical over 9 bases. Germline CDR1 is SNHLY and CDR2 is FYNNEI. CDR3 size: 14 residues. Trimming removed 6 bases from V and 6 bases from J; junction bases left unmatched: 9. CDR3 sequence: CASSLVAGGGEQYF. The CDR3, as DNA: TGTGCCAGCAGCCTGGTTGCGGGAGGGGGCGAGCAGTACTTC.